This section outlines one T cell receptor (beta chain) sequence together with its context. No antigen is known for it. Data came from immunoSEQ multiplex PCR; TCRdb stores just in-frame clones and leaves some out. The top ten clones hold less than 0.85% of a sample with 75,000 to 90,000 clones, approximately 80% of them seen once. This specimen belongs to a study of memory CD4+ T cells and cytomegalovirus serostatus. Study-wide results and caveats: CMV serostatus prediction reached median AUC approximately 0.96, or 0.89 with US-trained model.

The sort gate was single viable CD3+CD4+CD8-CD45RO+ cells for memory CD4+ T cells. The CDR3 totals 15 residues. Trimming removed 9 bases from V and 0 bases from J, with 15 bases in between. The germline gives CDR1 SNHLY, CDR2 FYNNEI. This receptor was identified in an adult in good health and CMV-seronegative. Material for sequencing was memory CD4+ T cells from blood. The rearrangement joins TRBV2 to TRBJ2-4; maybe TRBD2 (6 bases). This CDR3 reads CASDVGGAAKNIQYF. CDR3 DNA: TGTGCCAGTGATGTCGGGGGAGCAGCCAAAAACATTCAGTACTTC. Looking up the rest from reference TRBV2 and TRBJ2-4 gives the full variable domain: EPEVTQTPSHQVTQMGQEVILRCVPISNHLYFYWYRQILGQKVEFLVSFYNNEISEKSEIFDDQFSVERPDGSNFTLKIRSTKLEDSAMYFCASDVGGAAKNIQYFGAGTRLSVL.